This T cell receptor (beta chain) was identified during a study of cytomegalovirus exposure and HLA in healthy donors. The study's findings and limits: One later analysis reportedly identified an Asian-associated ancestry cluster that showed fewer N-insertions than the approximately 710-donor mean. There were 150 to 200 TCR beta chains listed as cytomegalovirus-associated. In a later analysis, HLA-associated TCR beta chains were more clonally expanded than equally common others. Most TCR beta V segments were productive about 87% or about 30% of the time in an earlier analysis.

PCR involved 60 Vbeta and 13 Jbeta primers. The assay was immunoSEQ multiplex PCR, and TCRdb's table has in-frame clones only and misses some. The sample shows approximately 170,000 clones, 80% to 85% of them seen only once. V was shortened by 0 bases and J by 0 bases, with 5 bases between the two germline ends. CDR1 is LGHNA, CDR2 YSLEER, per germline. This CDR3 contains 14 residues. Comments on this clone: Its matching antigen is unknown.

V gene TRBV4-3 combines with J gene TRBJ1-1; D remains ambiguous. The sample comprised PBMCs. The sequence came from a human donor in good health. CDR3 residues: CASSQDIMNTEAFF. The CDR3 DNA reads TGCGCCAGCAGCCAAGATATAATGAACACTGAAGCTTTCTTT.